This T cell receptor (beta chain) was captured in a study of blood T cell repertoires in COVID-19. Study context: T cells, B-cell-depleted T cells, or PBMCs provided the cDNA or gDNA that served as material.

V lost 3 bases to trimming and J lost 2 bases, with 11 bases between them. CDR3 length: 14 amino acids. Germline CDR1 is LGHDT and CDR2 is YNNKEL (reference sequence). Per the authors' pipeline: Amplified reference gene primers provided the basis for estimating nucleated cell counts. Here immunoSEQ multiplex PCR was the method, and the copy in TCRdb shows in-frame clones only, minus some. V and J calls and clone size are those listed in that table; D and trimming were worked out from the DNA. The sample records roughly 220,000 clones, about nine tenths being singletons. Sample: peripheral blood. V and J are TRBV3-1 (or the pseudogene TRBV3-2) and TRBJ2-7; a weak D match, TRBD1 (5 bases). The receptor was isolated from a young man who had recovered from COVID-19. This CDR3 reads CASSHGRVTYEQYF. The CDR3 DNA reads as TGTGCCAGCAGCCACGGCAGGGTCACCTACGAGCAGTACTTC.